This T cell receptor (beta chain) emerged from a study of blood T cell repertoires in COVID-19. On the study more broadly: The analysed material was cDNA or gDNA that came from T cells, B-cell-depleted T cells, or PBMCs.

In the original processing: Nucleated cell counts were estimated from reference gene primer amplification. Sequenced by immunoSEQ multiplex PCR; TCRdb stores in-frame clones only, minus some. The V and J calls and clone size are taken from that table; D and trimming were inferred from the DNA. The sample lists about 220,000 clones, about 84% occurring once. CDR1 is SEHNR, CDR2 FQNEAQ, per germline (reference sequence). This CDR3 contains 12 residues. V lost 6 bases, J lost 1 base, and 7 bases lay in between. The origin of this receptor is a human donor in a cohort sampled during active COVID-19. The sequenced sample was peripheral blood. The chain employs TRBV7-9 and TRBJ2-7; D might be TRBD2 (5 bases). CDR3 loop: CASSGGSYEQYF. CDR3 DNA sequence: TGTGCCAGCAGTGGCGGGTCCTACGAGCAGTACTTC.